This T cell receptor (beta chain) originates from a study of blood T cell repertoires in COVID-19. Turning to the study itself: Sites across the United States, Italy and Spain contributed samples from acute and convalescent COVID-19.

Repertoires were generated with immunoSEQ multiplex PCR, while TCRdb's copy carries only in-frame clones and drops some. The table records 20,000 to 25,000 clones, nearly 75% of them present only once. With V trimmed by 0 bases and J by 10 bases, 11 bases remained unmatched. In germline, CDR1 is LGHDT, CDR2 YNNKEL (reference sequence). The CDR3 sequence is 16 residues long. V usage is TRBV3-1 (or the pseudogene TRBV3-2) and J usage is TRBJ2-1; 8 bases map to TRBD2. Sequenced material: peripheral blood. This clonotype was sampled from a human donor in a cohort sampled during active or convalescent COVID-19. CDR3 protein: CASSQDVLGGAEEQFF. The CDR3 DNA reads TGTGCCAGCAGCCAAGACGTTCTCGGGGGGGCGGAAGAGCAGTTCTTC.